The clone carrying this TCR beta chain turned up a few times. CDR3 size: 11 residues. The V and J ends lost 2 bases and 5 bases respectively, with 6 bases between them. CDR1 is DFQATT and CDR2 is SNEGSKA in the germline V gene (reference sequence). The data derive from a study of neurological immune-mediated disorders. TCRdb re-derived calls from the 5' RACE reads in MiXCR, one entry per CDR3 protein. The sample yields about 20,000 distinct CDR3 sequences, around 15% seen once. This sequence joins TRBV20-1 and TRBJ2-5; D remains ambiguous. The receptor was derived from a female donor with HTLV-1-associated myelopathy (HAM/TSP). What was sequenced was PBMCs. The CDR3 sequence is CSARPRETQYF. The CDR3 DNA is TGCAGTGCTAGACCGAGGGAGACCCAGTACTTC.